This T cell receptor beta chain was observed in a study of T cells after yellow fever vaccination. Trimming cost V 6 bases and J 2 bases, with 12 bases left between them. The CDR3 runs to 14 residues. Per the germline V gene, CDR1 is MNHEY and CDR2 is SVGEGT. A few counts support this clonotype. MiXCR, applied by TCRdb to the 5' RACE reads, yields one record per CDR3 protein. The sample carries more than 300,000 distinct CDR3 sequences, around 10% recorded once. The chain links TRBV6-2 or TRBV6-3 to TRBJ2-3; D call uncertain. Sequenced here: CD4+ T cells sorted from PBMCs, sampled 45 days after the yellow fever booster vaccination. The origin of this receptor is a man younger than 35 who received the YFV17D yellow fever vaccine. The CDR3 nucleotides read TGTGCCAGCAGCCTAACAGAGTACACAGATACGCAGTATTTT. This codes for CASSLTEYTDTQYF.